The 11 T cell receptor beta chains in this list originate from one sample, sequenced in a study of T cells after yellow fever vaccination. TCRdb used MiXCR to reprocess the 5' RACE reads, holding one entry per CDR3 protein. The sample shows some 300,000 distinct CDR3 sequences, roughly a tenth of them seen only once. Sequencing used CD4+ T cells sorted from PBMCs, obtained 45 days after the yellow fever booster vaccination. The receptors derive from a man younger than 30 who received the YFV17D yellow fever vaccine.

This clonotype has a count of ten or more. The CDR3 protein is CASSNVMRRGTYEQYF. The CDR3 nucleotides are TGTGCCAGTAGTAATGTTATGCGGAGAGGAACCTACGAGCAGTACTTC. The chain couples TRBV19 to TRBJ2-7; D unclear. Germline CDR1 LNHDA, CDR2 SQIVND (reference sequence). The V end was cut by 4 bases, the J end by 2 bases, with 18 bases between. CDR3 length equals 16 residues. The entire variable domain, with the rest obtained from reference TRBV19 and TRBJ2-7, is as follows: DGGITQSPKYLFRKEGQNVTLSCEQNLNHDAMYWYRQDPGQGLRLIYYSQIVNDFQKGDIAEGYSVSREKKESFPLTVTSAQKNPTAFYLCASSNVMRRGTYEQYFGPGTRLTVT.

This clonotype appeared a few times. This rearrangement joins TRBV3-1 to TRBJ1-4; a possible D gene is TRBD1 (6 bases). CDR3 length: 14 residues. The germline V gene has CDR1 LGHDT and CDR2 YNNKEL (reference sequence). V lost 1 base, J lost 8 bases, and 11 bases lay in between. The CDR3 coding sequence is TGTGCCAGCAGCCAAGGGGCCAGGGGCGAAAAACTGTTTTTT. Amino acid sequence: CASSQGARGEKLFF. The full variable domain, in which reference TRBV3-1 and TRBJ1-4 provide the parts outside the CDR3, is DTAVSQTPKYLVTQMGNDKSIKCEQNLGHDTMYWYKQDSKKFLKIMFSYNNKELIINETVPNRFSPKSPDKAHLNLHINSLELGDSAVYFCASSQGARGEKLFFGSGTQLSVL.

This clonotype was seen repeatedly, ten times or more. The J gene is TRBJ2-1, the V gene TRBV2; 11 positions agree with TRBD2. Germline lookup yields CDR1 SNHLY and CDR2 FYNNEI. The V and J ends lost 6 bases and 3 bases, in that order; junction bases with no gene match: 4. There are 15 residues in the CDR3. This CDR3 reads CASSASGGHYNEQFF. DNA for the CDR3: TGTGCCAGCAGCGCTAGCGGGGGGCACTACAATGAGCAGTTCTTC. Variable domain in full (rest from reference TRBV2 and TRBJ2-1): EPEVTQTPSHQVTQMGQEVILRCVPISNHLYFYWYRQILGQKVEFLVSFYNNEISEKSEIFDDQFSVERPDGSNFTLKIRSTKLEDSAMYFCASSASGGHYNEQFFGPGTRLTVL.

This clonotype was observed a few times. J is TRBJ1-1 and V is TRBV6-1; no firm D call. Trimming stripped 7 bases from V and 5 bases from J, with 17 bases between. The CDR3 is 14 residues long. CDR1 MNHNS and CDR2 SASEGT come from the germline V gene. CDR3 residues: CASTMTPSNTEAFF. The DNA for the CDR3 is TGTGCCAGCACCATGACACCGTCTAATACTGAAGCTTTCTTT.

The V call is TRBV12-3 or TRBV12-4, the J call TRBJ1-5, with unresolved D. This CDR3 spans 18 amino acids. V was shortened by 2 bases and J by 2 bases, with 19 bases between the two germline ends. CDR3 sequence: CASSLREILRRRNQPQHF. In nucleotides, the CDR3 is TGTGCCAGCAGTTTACGGGAGATTCTACGTCGGCGCAATCAGCCCCAGCATTTT.

The chain has TRBV6-6 and TRBJ1-2, with TRBD1 matching 9 bases. The CDR3 length is 14 residues. Unmatched junction bases numbered 5, after V lost 6 bases and J lost 3 bases. Germline V CDR1 and CDR2: MNHNY, SVGAGI (reference sequence). The CDR3 sequence is CASRRQGGDYGYTF. In nucleotides, the CDR3 is TGTGCCAGCAGAAGACAGGGGGGAGACTATGGCTACACCTTC.

The chain couples TRBV5-1 to TRBJ2-3; D is perhaps TRBD1 (5 bases). Germline V gene data show CDR1 as SGHRS and CDR2 as YFSETQ. With 4 bases removed from V and 4 bases from J, the gap between germline ends came to 10 bases. This CDR3 contains 13 residues. The CDR3 DNA reads TGCGCCAGCAGCAGACAGATTCCAGATACGCAGTATTTT. This translates into CASSRQIPDTQYF.

The V gene is TRBV24-1, the J gene TRBJ2-1; D not resolved. V dropped 0 bases and J dropped 0 bases, with 11 bases sitting between them. Germline values: CDR1 KGHDR, CDR2 SFDVKD. This CDR3 region has 17 residues. The CDR3 here is CATSDLGRASSYNEQFF. The CDR3 DNA reads TGTGCCACCAGTGATTTGGGTAGGGCGAGCTCCTACAATGAGCAGTTCTTC.

This clonotype was seen ten or more times. The J gene is TRBJ1-1, the V gene TRBV5-1, with D perhaps matching TRBD1 (6 bases). The V end was cut by 7 bases, the J end by 6 bases, with 19 bases between. CDR1 is SGHRS and CDR2 is YFSETQ in the germline V gene. The CDR3 length is 14 residues. The CDR3 loop is CASSLARGTSEAFF. Here the CDR3 DNA reads TGCGCCAGCTCCTTGGCCAGGGGTACGTCTGAAGCTTTCTTT.

The chain has TRBV4-3 and TRBJ1-2; tentatively, D is TRBD1 (6 bases). The CDR3 is 15 amino acids. The V end was cut by 1 base, the J end by 6 bases, with 15 bases between. CDR1 and CDR2 from the germline V gene are LGHNA and YSLEER. The CDR3: CASSQGGNRVDGYTF. The CDR3 region has the DNA TGCGCCAGCAGCCAAGGGGGGAACAGGGTAGATGGCTACACCTTC.

This clonotype has a count of ten or more. The chain links TRBV3-1 to TRBJ2-3, with D tentatively TRBD2 (7 bases). Germline V lookup: CDR1 LGHDT, CDR2 YNNKEL (reference sequence). The CDR3 length is 15 residues. The ends were cut back, 1 base at V and 4 bases at J, with 12 bases in the middle. The CDR3 coding sequence is TGTGCCAGCAGCCAAGGCGGGGGCCCATCAGATACGCAGTATTTT. It yields the protein CASSQGGGPSDTQYF.